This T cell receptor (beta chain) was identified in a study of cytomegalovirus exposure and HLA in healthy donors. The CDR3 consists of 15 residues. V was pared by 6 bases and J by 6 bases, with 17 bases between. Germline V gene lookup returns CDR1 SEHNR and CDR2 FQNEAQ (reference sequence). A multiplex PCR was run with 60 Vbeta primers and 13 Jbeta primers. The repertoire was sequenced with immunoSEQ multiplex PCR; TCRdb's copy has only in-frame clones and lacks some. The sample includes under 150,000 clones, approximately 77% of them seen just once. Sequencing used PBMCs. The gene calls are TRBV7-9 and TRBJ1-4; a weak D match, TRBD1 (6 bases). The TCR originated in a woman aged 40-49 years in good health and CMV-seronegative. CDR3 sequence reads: CASRDRTDPDEKLFF. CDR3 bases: TGTGCCAGCAGGGACCGGACAGACCCTGATGAAAAACTGTTTTTT.